The sequence of this T cell receptor beta chain was determined in a study of CD4 T cells in relation to SARS-CoV-2 and coronaviruses. Study context: After nine to eleven days of antigen culture, PBMC TCR beta CDR3s were sequenced. Findings and limits, study-wide: About 65% of donors had memory CD4+ clonotypes crossrecognizing SARS-CoV-2 and common cold coronavirus spike.

Before the COVID-19 pandemic, during about 2010-2018, CD4+ T cells were taken from unexposed donors. Isolation of CD4+ T cells took place after about 9 days in culture. Testing used SARS-CoV-2 S/N and four cold-coronavirus spikes on unexposed-donor CD4+ T cells, cells permitting. Sequenced by immunoSEQ multiplex PCR; TCRdb stores in-frame clones only, minus some. Among under 25,000 clones listed, around 78% were seen once. Notes on this clone: The target antigen is unknown.

Germline V CDR1 and CDR2: SGHRS, YFSETQ. Trimming took 0 bases from V and 3 from J, leaving 12 bases between them. The CDR3 has 15 residues. Sequences were obtained from CD4+ T cells from PBMCs, cultured in vitro. The chain carries TRBV5-1 and TRBJ1-2; tentative D call: TRBD1 (6 bases). The sequence derives from a human donor in good health. The CDR3 region has the DNA TGCGCCAGCAGCTTGGTAACAGGGCGGGACTATGGCTACACCTTC. It yields the protein CASSLVTGRDYGYTF.